Presented here are 19 T cell receptor beta chains from one specimen sequenced in a study of OX40 agonist ivuxolimab in advanced cancers. The library was produced with the immunoSEQ multiplex PCR assay. TCRdb's version of the immuneACCESS table is confined to in-frame rearrangements and falls short of the full clone set. An unresolved V gene accounts for under half of the shortfall where checked; the remainder is of unknown origin. This sample gives 65,000 to 95,000 clones in total; around 92% of them show up just once. The ten biggest clones cover 9.5% to 11% of the sample. The input for sequencing was CD4+ or CD8+ T cells sorted from blood, taken in a trial of the OX40 agonist ivuxolimab. The receptor source for this set is an adult with an advanced solid tumor such as melanoma, head and neck, liver or kidney cancer.

The count of this clone is one. This sequence joins TRBV30 and TRBJ1-1; 10 bases fit TRBD1. Germline CDR1 GTSNPN, CDR2 SVGIG (reference sequence). The CDR3 length is 13 residues. V shed 5 bases and J 5 bases; nucleotides not matched to a gene: 5. The CDR3 sequence is CAWDPGQGTEAFF. CDR3 DNA: TGTGCCTGGGACCCGGGACAGGGGACTGAAGCTTTCTTT.

This clone appeared a single time. The chain uses TRBV13 and TRBJ2-7; a weak D match, TRBD1 (6 bases). V lost 4 bases and J lost 3, with 16 bases in between. Germline assignment: CDR1 PRHDT and CDR2 FYEKMQ (reference sequence). The CDR3 spans 15 residues. The CDR3 sequence: CASSSGLETGYEQYF. The CDR3 nucleotides are TGTGCCAGCAGCTCCGGGTTAGAGACAGGCTACGAGCAGTACTTC.

V is TRBV6-5 and J is TRBJ1-6; 7 nucleotides align to TRBD1. Germline CDR1 reads MNHEY; CDR2 reads SVGAGI. J was trimmed by 8 bases and V by 0 bases; bases with no gene match: 7. The CDR3 spans 16 residues. In DNA, the CDR3 is TGTGCCAGCAGTTACTCCCAGGGGGACTGGCATTCACCCCTCCACTTT. It codes for CASSYSQGDWHSPLHF.

This rearrangement joins TRBV9 to TRBJ1-2, with D perhaps matching TRBD1 (5 bases). This CDR3 contains 14 residues. The germline V and J ends were trimmed by 0 bases and 4 bases, with 10 bases remaining between them. CDR1 is SGDLS, CDR2 YYNGEE, per germline. CDR3 bases: TGTGCCAGCAGCGTAGTTGACAGTATCTATGGCTACACCTTC. Amino acids: CASSVVDSIYGYTF.

V gene TRBV27 combines with J gene TRBJ1-2, with 7 positions matching TRBD1. Losses at the gene ends were 3 bases for V and 4 bases for J; bases not matched to a gene: 8. The CDR3 totals 15 residues. Germline loops: CDR1 MNHEY, CDR2 SMNVEV (reference sequence). The CDR3 is CASSFNRGSSYGYTF. CDR3 nucleotide sequence: TGTGCCAGCAGTTTTAACAGGGGATCGAGCTATGGCTACACCTTC.

This chain joins TRBV4-1 and TRBJ1-4; D is undetermined. Germline loops: CDR1 MGHRA, CDR2 YSYEKL. V lost 0 bases, J lost 8 bases, and 13 bases lay in between. The CDR3 spans 15 residues. The CDR3 bases are TGCGCCAGCAGCCAAGAGATCTACTACGAGGAAAAACTGTTTTTT. The encoded protein is CASSQEIYYEEKLFF.

The genes are TRBV13 and TRBJ2-5; 9 nucleotides line up with TRBD2. V shed 1 base, J shed 5 bases, and the junction held 8 bases outside the gene matches. CDR1 and CDR2 from the germline V gene are PRHDT and FYEKMQ (reference sequence). The CDR3 totals 16 residues. In nucleotides, the CDR3 is TGTGCCAGCAGCTTAGAGGTGCGGGGGGGCCGGGAGACCCAGTACTTC. It codes for CASSLEVRGGRETQYF. The complete variable domain, with remaining parts taken from reference TRBV13 and TRBJ2-5, reads AAGVIQSPRHLIKEKRETATLKCYPIPRHDTVYWYQQGPGQDPQFLISFYEKMQSDKGSIPDRFSAQQFSDYHSELNMSSLELGDSALYFCASSLEVRGGRETQYFGPGTRLLVL.

This rearrangement joins TRBV27 to TRBJ1-4, with TRBD1 matching over 7 bases. CDR3 size: 15 residues. Germline V CDR1 and CDR2: MNHEY, SMNVEV (reference sequence). The junction had 2 bases not matched to a gene; V was cut back by 0 bases and J by 4 bases. The CDR3 bases are TGTGCCAGCAGTTTATCGAGGGGGCTTAATGAAAAACTGTTTTTT. The encoded protein is CASSLSRGLNEKLFF.

This sequence joins TRBV9 and TRBJ2-5; a possible D gene is TRBD2 (5 bases). Germline V gene sequence: CDR1 SGDLS, CDR2 YYNGEE. CDR3 length: 13 residues. Trimming stripped 4 bases from V and 9 bases from J, with 16 bases between. CDR3: CASSPHGVGSQYF. In DNA form, the CDR3 reads TGTGCCAGCAGCCCCCACGGGGTTGGGTCCCAGTACTTC.

V gene TRBV4-3 combines with J gene TRBJ1-2, with 9 bases lining up with TRBD1. CDR3 size: 17 residues. V gave up 1 base and J gave up 5 bases; unmatched junction bases: 11. CDR1 is LGHNA and CDR2 is YSLEER in the germline V gene. For the CDR3, the DNA is TGCGCCAGCAGCCAAGGATCAGGGAGACAGGGGGGTTATGGCTACACCTTC. Residues: CASSQGSGRQGGYGYTF.

This clone has just one count. The gene calls are TRBV27 and TRBJ1-2; D not certain. The CDR3 is made up of 15 amino acids. CDR1 is MNHEY and CDR2 is SMNVEV in the germline V gene (reference sequence). The V end lost 5 bases, the J end lost 0 bases, and 13 bases lay between the germline ends. The CDR3: CASSLISSPNYGYTF. CDR3 nucleotides: TGTGCCAGCAGTCTCATCTCCTCTCCTAACTATGGCTACACCTTC.

This sequence joins TRBV11-2 and TRBJ1-2; D gene ambiguous. CDR3 length: 14 amino acids. The germline gives CDR1 SGHAT, CDR2 FQNNGV. The V end lost 0 bases, the J end lost 4 bases, and 9 bases lay between the germline ends. The CDR3 loop is CASSLEGSGYGYTF. The CDR3, as DNA: TGTGCCAGCAGCTTAGAGGGCTCTGGCTATGGCTACACCTTC.

The chain recombines TRBV27 with TRBJ1-1; 10 bases match TRBD1. The germline V gene encodes CDR1 MNHEY and CDR2 SMNVEV (reference sequence). The CDR3 covers 13 residues. Trimming took 4 bases from V and 6 from J; bases not matched to a gene: 2. The CDR3 here is CASSSDRGPEAFF. The CDR3 DNA reads as TGTGCCAGCAGTTCCGACAGGGGGCCTGAAGCTTTCTTT.

The chain uses TRBV12-5 and TRBJ1-6; 7 bases line up with TRBD1. V lost 3 bases, J lost 9 bases, and 8 bases stayed unmatched. CDR3 length: 15 residues. Germline V gene lookup returns CDR1 LGHNT and CDR2 FRNRAP. The CDR3 loop is CASGLGTDSFSPLHF. For the CDR3, the DNA is TGTGCTAGTGGTTTAGGGACAGATTCTTTTTCACCCCTCCACTTT.

V and J are TRBV6-5 and TRBJ2-5; TRBD2 matches 10 bases. The CDR3 covers 15 residues. V dropped 6 bases and J dropped 5; count of bases not matched to a gene: 9. CDR1 is MNHEY, CDR2 SVGAGI, per germline. CDR3 DNA sequence: TGTGCCAGCAGGACTAGCGGGTGGAGCAAGGAGACCCAGTACTTC. It codes for CASRTSGWSKETQYF.

The chain employs TRBV7-9 and TRBJ1-2; D is unresolved. V was clipped by 9 bases and J by 3 bases, with 5 bases between them. CDR3 length: 10 amino acids. In germline, CDR1 is SEHNR, CDR2 FQNEAQ (reference sequence). CDR3: CASGDYGYTF. As DNA, the CDR3 is TGTGCCAGTGGAGACTATGGCTACACCTTC.

The gene calls are TRBV21-1 and TRBJ2-7. TRBV21-1 is a known pseudogene. The CDR3 length is 14 residues. CDR3 bases: TGTGCCAGAGGATCCCGGGGACGGATCTACGAGCAGTACTTC. The encoded protein is CARGSRGRIYEQYF.

The V and J genes are TRBV7-2 and TRBJ2-3; the match to TRBD1 covers 11 bases. CDR1 is SGHTA and CDR2 is FQGNSA in the germline V gene. This CDR3 has 15 amino acids. Losses at the gene ends were 4 bases for V and 3 bases for J; bases not matched to a gene: 3. The CDR3 is CASSWTGGATDTQYF. In DNA form, the CDR3 reads TGTGCCAGCAGCTGGACAGGGGGCGCGACAGATACGCAGTATTTT.

The V call is TRBV10-1, the J call TRBJ2-7; TRBD1 agrees at 8 bases. CDR3 size: 15 residues. Germline CDR1 reads WNHNN; CDR2 reads SYGVQD (reference sequence). Germline trimming cut 3 bases from V and 2 bases from J; bases unmatched to any gene: 6. The CDR3 region has the DNA TGCGCCAGCAGTGATATGGACAGGGTACCCTACGAGCAGTACTTC. It encodes CASSDMDRVPYEQYF.